Presented here are 30 T cell receptor beta chains from one specimen sequenced in a study of blood T cell repertoires in COVID-19. The table came from immunoSEQ multiplex PCR; TCRdb's copy has only in-frame clones and leaves some out. Here the sample spans roughly 200,000 clones, just under 80% being singletons. The sequencing sample was made of peripheral blood. Receptors originate from a woman aged 80 or over with active or convalescent COVID-19.

Only a few counts were recorded for this clone. The chain carries TRBV27 and TRBJ2-1; 9 nucleotides agree with TRBD2. The CDR3 has 15 amino acids. Germline V gene sequence: CDR1 MNHEY, CDR2 SMNVEV (reference sequence). Trimming cost V 5 bases and J 8 bases; bases outside gene matches: 10. This chain's CDR3 is CASSPWAGGSDEQFF. The CDR3 DNA sequence: TGTGCCAGCAGTCCATGGGCGGGGGGGTCTGATGAGCAGTTCTTC.

This CDR3 is CASSFMTGGFSRDTEAFF. CDR3 coding DNA: TGCGCCAGCAGCTTCATGACAGGGGGATTTTCTAGGGACACTGAAGCTTTCTTT. The V gene is TRBV5-1, the J gene TRBJ1-1; 9 positions match TRBD1. The CDR3 spans 18 residues. Germline loops: CDR1 SGHRS, CDR2 YFSETQ. Trimming at V came to 2 bases and at J to 3 bases, leaving 14 bases not matched to a gene.

The J gene is TRBJ2-5, the V gene TRBV9, with D tentatively TRBD1 (5 bases). The CDR3 consists of 14 residues. With 3 bases removed from V and 5 bases from J, the gap between germline ends came to 14 bases. Germline values: CDR1 SGDLS, CDR2 YYNGEE. The CDR3 is CASSAEGAWETQYF. As DNA, the CDR3 is TGTGCCAGCAGCGCCGAAGGGGCGTGGGAGACCCAGTACTTC.

V and J are TRBV9 and TRBJ2-2; D is unresolved. Trimming left V 1 base short and J 3 bases short, with 7 bases between. The CDR3 sequence is 14 residues long. Germline CDR1 and CDR2: SGDLS and YYNGEE. The CDR3 DNA reads as TGTGCCAGCAGCGTATGGTCGGACACCGGGGAGCTGTTTTTT. Its translation is CASSVWSDTGELFF.

J is TRBJ1-1 and V is TRBV28, with a possible D match to TRBD1 (5 bases). V dropped 5 bases and J dropped 1 base, with 11 bases sitting between them. This CDR3 contains 14 residues. Germline V gives CDR1 MDHEN, CDR2 SYDVKM. The CDR3 DNA sequence: TGTGCCAGCAGTACAGGTTCTCAGAACACTGAAGCTTTCTTT. It translates to CASSTGSQNTEAFF.

V and J are TRBV2 and TRBJ1-1; D unresolved. CDR3 length: 12 amino acids. From germline, CDR1 is SNHLY and CDR2 FYNNEI. V gave up 6 bases and J gave up 8 bases, with 13 bases separating them. CDR3 sequence: CASSPRYSEAFF. The CDR3 DNA follows: TGTGCCAGCAGCCCCCGTTACTCAGAAGCTTTCTTT. Supplemented by reference TRBV2 and TRBJ1-1, the full variable domain reads EPEVTQTPSHQVTQMGQEVILRCVPISNHLYFYWYRQILGQKVEFLVSFYNNEISEKSEIFDDQFSVERPDGSNFTLKIRSTKLEDSAMYFCASSPRYSEAFFGQGTRLTVV.

This clone has just a few counts. This chain links TRBV2 with TRBJ1-1; weak D call: TRBD1 (5 bases). Trimming pared 6 bases from V and 0 bases from J, leaving 17 bases between. The germline CDR1 and CDR2 sequences are SNHLY and FYNNEI. This CDR3 contains 16 residues. The CDR3 protein is CASREQIGVLNTEAFF. The CDR3 nucleotides are TGTGCCAGCAGGGAACAAATAGGGGTGTTGAACACTGAAGCTTTCTTT.

This clone was counted only a few times. The chain joins TRBV5-1 to TRBJ2-1, with D possibly being TRBD2 (6 bases). This CDR3 is 16 amino acids long. The ends were cut back, 0 bases at V and 6 bases at J, with 16 bases in the middle. The germline CDR1 and CDR2 sequences are SGHRS and YFSETQ. The DNA of the CDR3 is TGCGCCAGCAGCTTGGAAGGCGCGGGGTCGGCCAATGAGCAGTTCTTC. This sequence encodes CASSLEGAGSANEQFF.

This clone has just one count. The genes are TRBV6-1 and TRBJ1-4; 7 positions match TRBD1. The germline V gene has CDR1 MNHNS and CDR2 SASEGT. V shed 2 bases, J shed 4 bases, and the junction held 4 bases outside the gene matches. CDR3 length: 15 residues. This chain's CDR3 is CASSEQGQVNEKLFF. The CDR3 coding sequence is TGTGCCAGCAGTGAACAAGGACAGGTTAATGAAAAACTGTTTTTT.

J is TRBJ2-2 and V is TRBV19; D is undetermined. The length of the CDR3 is 15 residues. The germline V gene encodes CDR1 LNHDA and CDR2 SQIVND (reference sequence). V was pared by 3 bases and J by 1 base, with 9 bases between. Here the CDR3 reads CASSIQVLNTGELFF. DNA for the CDR3: TGTGCCAGTAGTATCCAGGTCTTGAACACCGGGGAGCTGTTTTTT.

This chain connects TRBV5-4 to TRBJ2-2, with 9 bases lining up with TRBD1. V was clipped by 4 bases and J by 8 bases; unmatched bases: 6. Germline V CDR1 and CDR2: SGHNT, YYREEE (reference sequence). CDR3 size: 14 residues. The CDR3 DNA reads as TGTGCCAGCAGCCAGGGACAGGGTCCGGGGGAGCTGTTTTTT. Translated, it gives CASSQGQGPGELFF.

The chain employs TRBV5-5 and TRBJ2-5; tentatively, D is TRBD1 (7 bases). CDR1 is SGHKS, CDR2 YYEKEE, per germline (reference sequence). The CDR3 length is 14 residues. Trimming cost V 4 bases and J 7 bases, with 17 bases left between them. The CDR3 nucleotides read TGTGCCAGCAGCGGCGGGACAGCAAAAGGGACCCAGTACTTC. Its protein product is CASSGGTAKGTQYF.

Here the CDR3 reads CASSSSEDPTNEKLFF. In DNA form, the CDR3 reads TGTGCCAGCAGCTCGTCCGAGGATCCAACTAATGAAAAACTGTTTTTT. This sequence joins TRBV7-2 and TRBJ1-4, with D unclear. V was pared by 4 bases and J by 0 bases, with 12 bases between. This CDR3 region has 16 residues. Germline CDR1 SGHTA, CDR2 FQGNSA.

The chain combines TRBV19 with TRBJ1-2; 10 nucleotides agree with TRBD1. V was pared by 3 bases and J by 7 bases, with 11 bases of the junction left unmatched. Germline V CDR1 and CDR2: LNHDA, SQIVND (reference sequence). This CDR3 is built from 16 residues. CDR3 nucleotides: TGTGCCAGTAGTATGGCCGGGACAGGGGACTTACGTGGCTACACCTTC. Translated: CASSMAGTGDLRGYTF.

The chain uses TRBV19 and TRBJ2-6; 10 nucleotides align to TRBD1. The CDR3 sequence is 17 residues long. Germline CDR1 and CDR2: LNHDA and SQIVND (reference sequence). Unmatched junction bases numbered 8, after V lost 5 bases and J lost 4 bases. The CDR3 DNA is TGTGCCAGTAGTTCGTGGACAGGGGGTATGGGGGCCAACGTCCTGACTTTC. This codes for CASSSWTGGMGANVLTF.

The rearrangement links TRBV5-1 to TRBJ1-6; 9 bases agree with TRBD1. The CDR3 extends over 20 amino acids. Germline trimming cut 3 bases from V and 7 bases from J; bases unmatched to any gene: 20. Per the germline V gene, CDR1 is SGHRS and CDR2 is YFSETQ. The CDR3 region is CASSSPTGTGSPKGNSPLHF. DNA of the CDR3: TGCGCCAGCAGCTCCCCAACCGGGACAGGGTCGCCGAAGGGGAATTCACCCCTCCACTTT.

This clone was seen only a few times. The V call is TRBV4-2, the J call TRBJ2-3, with TRBD2 matching 15 bases. The CDR3 runs 19 residues. Germline assignment: CDR1 LGHNA and CDR2 YNFKEQ. With 4 bases clipped from V and 2 bases from J, the junction kept 10 bases outside the gene matches. The CDR3 DNA is TGTGCCAGCAGCCCAAGATTGGGACTAGCGGGGGGTAACACAGATACGCAGTATTTT. Translating gives CASSPRLGLAGGNTDTQYF.

The chain combines TRBV3-1 (or the pseudogene TRBV3-2) with TRBJ1-2; 12 bases agree with TRBD1. Unmatched junction bases numbered 10, after V lost 3 bases and J lost 8 bases. CDR1 and CDR2 (germline): LGHDT, YNNKEL (reference sequence). This CDR3 is built from 16 residues. The chain's CDR3 is CASSQTGTGGAQGYTF. CDR3 DNA: TGTGCCAGCAGCCAGACCGGGACAGGGGGCGCGCAGGGCTACACCTTC.

This chain links TRBV10-3 with TRBJ1-2; D is perhaps TRBD1 (5 bases). Trimming stripped 4 bases from V and 5 bases from J, with 14 bases between. The germline V gene encodes CDR1 ENHRY and CDR2 SYGVKD. The CDR3 runs to 14 residues. CDR3 loop: CAISGRGDRYGYTF. DNA of the CDR3: TGTGCCATCAGTGGGAGGGGAGACAGATATGGCTACACCTTC.

In its sample, this clone was seen a few times. J is TRBJ1-2 and V is TRBV4-3, with a weak D call TRBD1 (6 bases). V lost 0 bases, J lost 5 bases, and 13 bases lay in between. CDR3 size: 15 residues. CDR1 is LGHNA, CDR2 YSLEER, per germline. The CDR3 region has the DNA TGCGCCAGCAGCCAAGATACGGGGGGCTGGTATGGCTACACCTTC. This encodes CASSQDTGGWYGYTF.

The V gene is TRBV5-1, the J gene TRBJ2-3; 8 bases are a match to TRBD1. This CDR3 is built from 13 residues. With 6 bases clipped from V and 6 bases from J, the junction kept 6 bases outside the gene matches. From germline, CDR1 is SGHRS and CDR2 YFSETQ. The CDR3 loop reads CASTTGEVDTQYF. Here the CDR3 DNA reads TGCGCCAGCACGACAGGGGAGGTGGATACGCAGTATTTT.

The chain couples TRBV11-2 to TRBJ1-6; D gene unclear. V lost 1 base to trimming and J lost 6 bases, with 10 bases between them. Germline CDR1 is SGHAT and CDR2 is FQNNGV. This CDR3 is 15 amino acids long. The CDR3 coding sequence is TGTGCCAGCAGCTTAGCCCCTGGGCCTAATTCACCCCTCCACTTT. Translation gives CASSLAPGPNSPLHF. Looking up the rest from reference TRBV11-2 and TRBJ1-6 gives the full variable domain: EAGVAQSPRYKIIEKRQSVAFWCNPISGHATLYWYQQILGQGPKLLIQFQNNGVVDDSQLPKDRFSAERLKGVDSTLKIQPAKLEDSAVYLCASSLAPGPNSPLHFGNGTRLTVT.

This clone appeared once. The chain uses TRBV4-1 and TRBJ1-1, with 9 positions matching TRBD1. There are 16 residues in the CDR3. Germline trimming cut 4 bases from V and 4 bases from J; bases unmatched to any gene: 10. The germline CDR1 and CDR2 sequences are MGHRA and YSYEKL. CDR3 amino acids: CASSPYRGRGVTEAFF. DNA for the CDR3: TGCGCCAGCAGCCCCTACAGGGGGCGCGGTGTCACTGAAGCTTTCTTT.

This clone was recorded many times. V gene TRBV7-6 combines with J gene TRBJ1-5; D is ambiguous. The CDR3 has 13 residues. CDR1 SGHVS and CDR2 FNYEAQ come from the germline V gene. The V gene lost 5 bases and the J gene lost 4 bases, with 9 bases spanning the gap. The CDR3 loop is CASSAAENQPQHF. CDR3 coding DNA: TGTGCCAGCAGCGCGGCCGAGAATCAGCCCCAGCATTTT.

In DNA, the CDR3 is TGTGCCAGCAGTGAAGCTGGAGCAAATGTCGGCAATCAGCCCCAGCATTTT. Amino acids: CASSEAGANVGNQPQHF. The gene calls are TRBV2 and TRBJ1-5; D unclear. This CDR3 region has 17 residues. V lost 0 bases and J lost 2, with 14 bases in between. The germline gives CDR1 SNHLY, CDR2 FYNNEI.

V is TRBV29-1 and J is TRBJ2-6; TRBD1 aligns across 7 bases. The CDR3 runs to 18 residues. Germline V gene lookup returns CDR1 SQVTM and CDR2 ANQGSEA. The V gene end was trimmed by 4 bases and the J gene end by 0 bases; junction bases not matched to a gene: 12. The CDR3 coding sequence is TGCAGCGTTGTAGAATTAGGGGGCTCCCTCTCTGGGGCCAACGTCCTGACTTTC. Amino acid sequence: CSVVELGGSLSGANVLTF.

The chain recombines TRBV4-2 with TRBJ2-7, with 9 bases identical to TRBD1. The CDR3 has 14 amino acids. Germline V gene lookup returns CDR1 LGHNA and CDR2 YNFKEQ. Losses at the gene ends were 4 bases for V and 4 bases for J; bases not matched to a gene: 5. CDR3 DNA: TGTGCCAGCAGCCGCCGGGACAGGGAGTACGAGCAGTACTTC. This translates into CASSRRDREYEQYF.

The rearrangement joins TRBV4-2 to TRBJ1-3; D possibly corresponds to TRBD1 (5 bases). Trimming took 0 bases from V and 4 from J, leaving 13 bases between them. CDR3 size: 16 residues. Germline V gives CDR1 LGHNA, CDR2 YNFKEQ. The CDR3 DNA reads TGTGCCAGCAGCCAAGACCGGACAATCTCGGGAAACACCATATATTTT. Protein product: CASSQDRTISGNTIYF.

This rearrangement joins TRBV10-3 to TRBJ2-4, with TRBD2 identical over 11 bases. This CDR3 is 18 amino acids long. CDR1 and CDR2 (germline): ENHRY, SYGVKD. V lost 2 bases, J lost 1 base, and 7 bases stayed unmatched. The chain's CDR3 is CAISEIPTSGVAKNIQYF. DNA for the CDR3: TGTGCCATCAGTGAGATCCCGACTAGCGGGGTTGCCAAAAACATTCAGTACTTC.

V and J are TRBV19 and TRBJ1-3; D may be TRBD1 (5 bases). In germline, CDR1 is LNHDA, CDR2 SQIVND (reference sequence). The V and J ends lost 8 bases and 4 bases respectively, with 12 bases between them. This CDR3 region has 13 residues. The CDR3 DNA is TGTGCCAGTTCAGCAGGGTTCGGAAACACCATATATTTT. Residues: CASSAGFGNTIYF. Based on the CDR3 plus reference TRBV19 and TRBJ1-3, the full variable domain is DGGITQSPKYLFRKEGQNVTLSCEQNLNHDAMYWYRQDPGQGLRLIYYSQIVNDFQKGDIAEGYSVSREKKESFPLTVTSAQKNPTAFYLCASSAGFGNTIYFGEGSWLTVV.